This T cell receptor beta chain was identified during a study of T cell responses to AZD1222 COVID-19 vaccine. Clones were read by immunoSEQ multiplex PCR, and TCRdb kept only the in-frame ones, dropping some. The repertoire holds 150,000 or so clones, less than 90% seen once, with more than 5.5% in the top ten. The V end lost 5 bases, the J end lost 4 bases, and 11 bases lay between the germline ends. The CDR3 is 13 residues long. Per germline, CDR1 LNHNV and CDR2 YYDKDF (reference sequence). In this sample, this clone turned up once. The target antigen is unknown. Study findings and constraints: Baseline seropositivity characterized only a handful of AZD1222 recipients. In the spike-specific TCR repertoire, nearly half reportedly target unmutated variant regions. Clonal diversity was possibly underestimated, and the donors were mostly white British, with more females.

The clonotype was recovered from an adult in good health. Sequencing was performed on peripheral blood, taken on day 0 of MenACWY control vaccination. The J gene is TRBJ2-5, the V gene TRBV15; D ambiguous. The chain's CDR3 is CATSYPKVETQYF. As DNA, the CDR3 is TGTGCCACCAGCTATCCAAAGGTAGAGACCCAGTACTTC.